The T cell receptor beta chain described here comes from a study of glioma-infiltrating T cells. Study results and limitations: Only very few CDR3 sequences appeared in both tissue and blood. Gliomas, especially low-grade, showed above-expected tissue-blood divergence; non-neoplastic patients showed below.

The iRepertoire nested amplicon-rescue multiplex PCR amplified TCR alpha and beta CDR3s from RNA. Input was roughly 85-450 ng of tissue mRNA or PBMC total RNA. TCRdb reprocessed the multiplex PCR reads with MiXCR, giving one entry per CDR3 protein. This table has roughly 200,000 distinct CDR3 sequences, about 46% appearing once. The sample holds a few counts of this clonotype. Its antigen is not identified. After removal of 4 bases from V and 1 base from J, the junction contained 2 bases not matched to a gene. There are 14 residues in the CDR3. Germline V CDR1 and CDR2: KGHSH, LQKENI. This TCR was sampled from a human donor with low-grade glioma or glioblastoma, undergoing nonglioma brain surgery, or in good health (not recorded which). This sequence joins TRBV18 and TRBJ2-5, with 8 bases matching TRBD1. The sequencing input was glioma tissue, nonneoplastic brain tissue, or PBMCs (not recorded which). The CDR3 spells CASSRDRFQETQYF. Here the CDR3 DNA reads TGTGCCAGCTCACGGGACAGGTTCCAAGAGACCCAGTACTTC.